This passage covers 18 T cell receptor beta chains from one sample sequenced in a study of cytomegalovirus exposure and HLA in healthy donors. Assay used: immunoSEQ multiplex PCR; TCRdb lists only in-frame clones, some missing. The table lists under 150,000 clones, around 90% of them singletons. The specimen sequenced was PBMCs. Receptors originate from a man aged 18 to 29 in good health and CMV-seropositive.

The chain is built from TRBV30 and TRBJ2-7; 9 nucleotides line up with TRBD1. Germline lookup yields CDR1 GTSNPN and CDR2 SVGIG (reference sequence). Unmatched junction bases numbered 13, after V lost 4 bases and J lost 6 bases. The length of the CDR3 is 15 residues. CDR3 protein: CAWNAGRTGVREQYF. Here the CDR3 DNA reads TGTGCCTGGAATGCCGGTAGGACAGGGGTGCGCGAGCAGTACTTC.

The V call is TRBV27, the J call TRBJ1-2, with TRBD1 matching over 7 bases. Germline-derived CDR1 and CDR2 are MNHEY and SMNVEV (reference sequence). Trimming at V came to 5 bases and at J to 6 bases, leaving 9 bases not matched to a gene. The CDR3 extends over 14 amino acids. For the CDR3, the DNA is TGTGCCAGCAGTGGGACAGCTCGGAGGAATGGCTACACCTTC. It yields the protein CASSGTARRNGYTF.

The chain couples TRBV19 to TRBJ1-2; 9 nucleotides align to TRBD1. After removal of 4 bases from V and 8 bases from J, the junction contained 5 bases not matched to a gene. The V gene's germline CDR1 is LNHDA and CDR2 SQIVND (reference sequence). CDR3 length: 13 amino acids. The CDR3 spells CASSTTGGDGYTF. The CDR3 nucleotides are TGTGCCAGTAGTACAACAGGGGGCGACGGCTACACCTTC.

The CDR3 bases are TGTGCCAGCTCACCGGCTGAGGTCGGAAACACCATATATTTT. Translation gives CASSPAEVGNTIYF. The chain is built from TRBV18 and TRBJ1-3; D unclear. CDR1 is KGHSH, CDR2 LQKENI, per germline. The CDR3 is 14 amino acids. Between the trimmed V and J ends, which lost 3 bases and 4 bases, there was a span of 10 bases.

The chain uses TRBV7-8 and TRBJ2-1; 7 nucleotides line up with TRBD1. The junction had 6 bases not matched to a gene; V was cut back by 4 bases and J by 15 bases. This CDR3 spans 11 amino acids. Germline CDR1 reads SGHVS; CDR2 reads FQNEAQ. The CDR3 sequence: CASSSRQGRFF. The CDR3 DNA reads TGTGCCAGCAGCTCTCGACAGGGTCGGTTCTTC. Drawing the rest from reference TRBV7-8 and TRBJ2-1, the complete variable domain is GAGVSQSPRYKVAKRGQDVALRCDPISGHVSLFWYQQALGQGPEFLTYFQNEAQLDKSGLPSDRFFAERPEGSVSTLKIQRTQQEDSAVYLCASSSRQGRFFGPGTRLTVL.

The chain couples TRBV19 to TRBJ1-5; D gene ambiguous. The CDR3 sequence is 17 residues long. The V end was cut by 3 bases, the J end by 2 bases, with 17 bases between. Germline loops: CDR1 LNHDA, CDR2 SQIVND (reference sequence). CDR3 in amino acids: CASSILLAWMRNQPQHF. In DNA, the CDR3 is TGTGCCAGTAGTATTCTTTTAGCTTGGATGCGCAATCAGCCCCAGCATTTT. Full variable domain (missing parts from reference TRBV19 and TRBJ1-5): DGGITQSPKYLFRKEGQNVTLSCEQNLNHDAMYWYRQDPGQGLRLIYYSQIVNDFQKGDIAEGYSVSREKKESFPLTVTSAQKNPTAFYLCASSILLAWMRNQPQHFGDGTRLSIL.

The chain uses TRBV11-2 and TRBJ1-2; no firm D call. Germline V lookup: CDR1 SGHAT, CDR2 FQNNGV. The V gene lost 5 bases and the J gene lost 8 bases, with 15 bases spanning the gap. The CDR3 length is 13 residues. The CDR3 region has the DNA TGTGCCAGCAGCACGTCCCAGGATCGCGGCTACACCTTC. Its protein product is CASSTSQDRGYTF.

The CDR3 DNA is TGTGCCAACGCAGGGGGCTCGCGAGAGACCCAGTACTTC. Translated, it gives CANAGGSRETQYF. V gene TRBV6-1 combines with J gene TRBJ2-5, with 8 positions matching TRBD1. V dropped 10 bases and J dropped 4; count of bases not matched to a gene: 8. Looked up from germline, CDR1 is MNHNS and CDR2 is SASEGT. This CDR3 has 13 residues.

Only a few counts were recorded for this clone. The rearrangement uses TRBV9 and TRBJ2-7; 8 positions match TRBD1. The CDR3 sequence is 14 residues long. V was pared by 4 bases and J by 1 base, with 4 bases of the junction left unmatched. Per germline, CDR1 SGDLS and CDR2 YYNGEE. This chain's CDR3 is CASSLGQGSYEQYF. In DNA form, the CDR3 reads TGTGCCAGCAGCCTAGGACAGGGATCCTACGAGCAGTACTTC.

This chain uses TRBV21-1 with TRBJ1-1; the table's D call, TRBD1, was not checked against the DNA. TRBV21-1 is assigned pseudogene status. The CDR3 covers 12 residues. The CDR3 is CASPQGYPEAFF. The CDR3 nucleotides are TGTGCCAGCCCGCAGGGGTATCCTGAAGCTTTCTTT.

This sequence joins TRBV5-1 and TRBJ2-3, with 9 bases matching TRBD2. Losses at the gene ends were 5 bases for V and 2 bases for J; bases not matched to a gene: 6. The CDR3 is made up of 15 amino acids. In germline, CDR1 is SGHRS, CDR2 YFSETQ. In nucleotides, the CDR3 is TGCGCCAGCAGACTTGGACTAGCGAACACAGATACGCAGTATTTT. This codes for CASRLGLANTDTQYF.

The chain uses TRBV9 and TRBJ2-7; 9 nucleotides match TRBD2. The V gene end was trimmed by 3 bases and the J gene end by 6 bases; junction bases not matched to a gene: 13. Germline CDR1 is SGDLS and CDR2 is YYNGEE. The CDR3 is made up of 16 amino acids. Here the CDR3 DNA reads TGTGCCAGCAGCGCAGTTGGCGGCGGGAGGGCCGGCGAGCAGTACTTC. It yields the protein CASSAVGGGRAGEQYF.

The CDR3 DNA reads as TGTGCCAGCAGGATAACTAGTTTCCTTAATGAGCAGTTCTTC. The encoded protein is CASRITSFLNEQFF. This sequence joins TRBV6-5 and TRBJ2-1; maybe TRBD2 (5 bases). The CDR3 has 14 residues. The germline V and J ends were trimmed by 6 bases and 7 bases, with 16 bases remaining between them. Per the germline V gene, CDR1 is MNHEY and CDR2 is SVGAGI.

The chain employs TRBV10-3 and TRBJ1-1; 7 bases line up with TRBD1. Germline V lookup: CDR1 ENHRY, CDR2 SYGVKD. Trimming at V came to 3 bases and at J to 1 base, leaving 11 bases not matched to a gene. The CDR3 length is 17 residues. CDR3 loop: CAISDPRQGFRNTEAFF. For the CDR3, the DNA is TGTGCCATCAGTGACCCTCGACAGGGCTTTCGGAACACTGAAGCTTTCTTT.

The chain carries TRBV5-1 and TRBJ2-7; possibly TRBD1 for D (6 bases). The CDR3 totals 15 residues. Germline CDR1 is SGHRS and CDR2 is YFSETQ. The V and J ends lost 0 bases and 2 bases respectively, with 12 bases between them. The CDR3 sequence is CASSLVGHLTYEQYF. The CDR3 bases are TGCGCCAGCAGCTTGGTGGGACACTTAACCTACGAGCAGTACTTC.

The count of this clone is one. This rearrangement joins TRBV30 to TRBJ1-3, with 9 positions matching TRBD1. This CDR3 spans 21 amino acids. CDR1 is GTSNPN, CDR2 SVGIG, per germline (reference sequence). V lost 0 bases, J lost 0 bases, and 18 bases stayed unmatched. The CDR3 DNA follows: TGTGCCTGGAGTGTATCGCTTCGACAGGGGGGATTTGCACGCTCTGGAAACACCATATATTTT. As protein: CAWSVSLRQGGFARSGNTIYF.

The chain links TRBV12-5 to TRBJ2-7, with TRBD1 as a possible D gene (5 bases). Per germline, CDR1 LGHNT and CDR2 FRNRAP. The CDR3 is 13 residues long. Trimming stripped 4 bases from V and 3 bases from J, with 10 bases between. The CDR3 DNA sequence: TGTGCTAGTGGTTGGGGCAGCCTCTACGAGCAGTACTTC. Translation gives CASGWGSLYEQYF.

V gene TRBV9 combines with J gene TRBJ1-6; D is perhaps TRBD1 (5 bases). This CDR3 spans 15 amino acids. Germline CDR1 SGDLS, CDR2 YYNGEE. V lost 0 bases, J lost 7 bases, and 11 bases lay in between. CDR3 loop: CASSVGQGVNSPLHF. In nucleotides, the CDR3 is TGTGCCAGCAGCGTAGGGCAGGGTGTGAATTCACCCCTCCACTTT.